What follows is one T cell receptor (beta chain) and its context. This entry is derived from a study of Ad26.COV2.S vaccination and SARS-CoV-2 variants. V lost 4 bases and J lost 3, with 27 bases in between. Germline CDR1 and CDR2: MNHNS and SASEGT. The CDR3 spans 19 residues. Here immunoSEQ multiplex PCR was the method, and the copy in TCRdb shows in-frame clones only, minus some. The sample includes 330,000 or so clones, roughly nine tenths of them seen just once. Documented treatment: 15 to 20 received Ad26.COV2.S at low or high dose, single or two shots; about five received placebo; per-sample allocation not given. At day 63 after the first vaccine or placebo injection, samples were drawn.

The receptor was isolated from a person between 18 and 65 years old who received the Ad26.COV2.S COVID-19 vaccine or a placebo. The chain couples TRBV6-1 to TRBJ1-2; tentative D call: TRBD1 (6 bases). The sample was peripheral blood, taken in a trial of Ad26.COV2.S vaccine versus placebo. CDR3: CASSALESRGVLYHYGYTF. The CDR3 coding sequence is TGTGCCAGCAGTGCTTTGGAGTCGAGGGGGGTACTCTACCACTATGGCTACACCTTC.